This T cell receptor (beta chain) was documented in a study of lung T cells in sarcoidosis with Löfgren's syndrome. TCRdb called the reads again in MiXCR, with one record for every CDR3 protein. The profile covers 60,000 to 70,000 distinct CDR3 sequences, with roughly 20% appearing a single time and about 2.3% taken by the ten largest. The source is a human donor with sarcoidosis (Löfgren's syndrome or another form), or a control subject (not recorded which). Sequencing was performed on CD4+ T cells from PBMCs.

In nucleotides, the CDR3 is TGTGCCATCAGTAGGGGACAGTTCACAGATACGCAGTATTTT. This translates into CAISRGQFTDTQYF. The chain is built from TRBV10-3 and TRBJ2-3; 7 bases agree with TRBD1. Germline assignment: CDR1 ENHRY and CDR2 SYGVKD. This CDR3 is 14 amino acids long. V was clipped by 5 bases and J by 2 bases; unmatched bases: 4.